This is a list of T cell receptor beta chains from one sample in a study of blood T cell repertoires in COVID-19. This table comes from immunoSEQ multiplex PCR, and its TCRdb copy is limited to in-frame clones, with some not included. The table has tens of thousands of clones, roughly four fifths seen once. The sequenced sample consisted of peripheral blood. The receptors stem from a human donor in a cohort sampled during active COVID-19. The CDR3 runs from the conserved cysteine through the conserved F or W. The order of the fields is J gene, D gene, clone size, V gene, CDR3 DNA, CDR3 protein. D genes are given only for firm matches. Size is stated for part of the rows, as once, few or many counts, or as a class when the clone is expanded.

>TRBJ1-6|TRBD1|.|TRBV19
TGTGCCAGTAGTATACAGGGGGAAGATTCACCCCTCCACTTT
CASSIQGEDSPLHF
>TRBJ2-2|TRBD1|.|TRBV19
TGTGCCAGTCTTCCGGACAGGCCCAACACCGGGGAGCTGTTTTTT
CASLPDRPNTGELFF
>TRBJ2-7|.|.|TRBV7-6
TGTGCCAGCAGCTTAGAGGGGGACGAGCAGTACTTC
CASSLEGDEQYF
>TRBJ2-3|.|.|TRBV5-8
TGTGCCAGCAGCTTGATGCTAGCCAGGGATACGCAGTATTTT
CASSLMLARDTQYF
>TRBJ2-1|.|.|TRBV19
TGTGCCAGTACCGAAGGACAGTTTTACAATGAGCAGTTCTTC
CASTEGQFYNEQFF
>TRBJ1-1|.|.|TRBV6-5
TGTGCCAGCGAGTCGGACAGCGGCACTGAAGCTTTCTTT
CASESDSGTEAFF
>TRBJ2-7|.|.|TRBV9
TGTGCCAGCAGCGTAGCGGCAGACTACTCCTACGAGCAGTACTTC
CASSVAADYSYEQYF
>TRBJ1-4|TRBD1|.|TRBV11-3
TGTGCCAGCAGCTCCTCCGGACAGGGTAACGAAAAACTGTTTTTT
CASSSSGQGNEKLFF
>TRBJ1-2|TRBD1|.|TRBV6-5
TGTGCCAGCACTAGGACAGGGGAAGACTATGGCTACACCTTC
CASTRTGEDYGYTF
>TRBJ2-4|.|.|TRBV27
TGTGCCAGCAGTTTTGGGTGGGGACAAGCCAAAAACATTCAGTACTTC
CASSFGWGQAKNIQYF
>TRBJ1-3|.|.|TRBV7-8
TGTGCCAGCAGCCTGGCCTCGGGTGGAAACACCATATATTTT
CASSLASGGNTIYF
>TRBJ1-3|.|once|TRBV3-1/TRBV3-2
TGTGCCAGCAGCCAACTCAGGTTAGGAAACACCATATATTTT
CASSQLRLGNTIYF
>TRBJ2-5|TRBD2|.|TRBV24-1
TGTGCCACCAGTGATCCGACTAGCGGGGATAGTGAGACCCAGTACTTC
CATSDPTSGDSETQYF
>TRBJ1-6|.|.|TRBV6-1
TGTGCCAGCAGTGAACGACAGAATAATTCACCCCTCCACTTT
CASSERQNNSPLHF
>TRBJ2-7|TRBD1|.|TRBV7-8
TGTGCCAGCAGCTTGCACAGGGGGCGAGAGCAGTACTTC
CASSLHRGREQYF
>TRBJ2-1|TRBD1|.|TRBV5-4
TGTGCCAGCAGGCGGGACAGGCCTACCTACAATGAGCAGTTCTTC
CASRRDRPTYNEQFF
>TRBJ1-2|.|.|TRBV7-9
TGTGCCAGCAGCTTAGATCGGGTAGGAGGCTACACCTTC
CASSLDRVGGYTF
>TRBJ1-1|TRBD1|.|TRBV9
TGTGCCAGCAGCCTCAGAGGAGCACAGGGGAGAGCTTTCTTT
CASSLRGAQGRAFF
>TRBJ1-6|.|few|TRBV3-1/TRBV3-2
TGTGCCAGCAGCCAAGAGAGATCACCCCTCCACTTT
CASSQERSPLHF
>TRBJ1-2|.|.|TRBV6-5
TGTGCCAGCAGTTACGCGGGGGGCTACACCTTC
CASSYAGGYTF
>TRBJ2-1|.|.|TRBV18
TGTGCCAGCTCACCACCAGGGTCATTGACTAACAATGAGCAGTTCTTC
CASSPPGSLTNNEQFF
>TRBJ1-5|.|.|TRBV18
TGTGCCAGCTCCCCGGGGGGGCAACAGCCCCAGCATTTT
CASSPGGQQPQHF
>TRBJ2-7|.|once|TRBV7-8
TGTGCCAGCAGCTTAGAGAGGAACGAGCAGTACTTC
CASSLERNEQYF
>TRBJ1-1|.|.|TRBV6-1
TGTGCCAGCAGTGAAGTAGTAGTGGGCGACGCTGAAGCTTTCTTT
CASSEVVVGDAEAFF
>TRBJ2-3|TRBD1|.|TRBV3-1/TRBV3-2
TGTGCCAGCAGACAGGGGGCATCAGATACGCAGTATTTT
CASRQGASDTQYF
>TRBJ1-1|.|.|TRBV2
TGTGCCAGCAGTGAAGCCCGGTCGGGGGGCACTGAAGCTTTCTTT
CASSEARSGGTEAFF
>TRBJ1-1|TRBD1|.|TRBV30
TGTGCCTGGACAGGGGGTTTCACTGAAGCTTTCTTT
CAWTGGFTEAFF
>TRBJ2-7|.|few|TRBV19
TGTGCCAGTAGTATGGCGACAGCCCACGAGCAGTACTTC
CASSMATAHEQYF
>TRBJ1-1|.|.|TRBV18
TGTGCCAGCTCACCAGTACAGGGCAACACTGAAGCTTTCTTT
CASSPVQGNTEAFF
>TRBJ1-2|.|.|TRBV7-9
TGTGCCAGCAGCTTAGCCCGGGACTCCGGGTGGGAATATGGCTACACCTTC
CASSLARDSGWEYGYTF
>TRBJ1-4|.|.|TRBV4-1
TGCGCCAGCAGCCAAGATTGGGAGGAAAAACTGTTTTTT
CASSQDWEEKLFF
>TRBJ1-3|.|.|TRBV9
TGTGCCAGCAGCGTAGCTACGGGGGGTGGAAACACCATATATTTT
CASSVATGGGNTIYF
>TRBJ2-7|TRBD1|few|TRBV4-1
TGCGCCAGCAGCCAAGCAGGGGGCTCAATCTACGAGCAGTACTTC
CASSQAGGSIYEQYF
>TRBJ2-3|TRBD1|.|TRBV2
TGTGCCAGCAGGGACAGGGTGGGGACAGATACGCAGTATTTT
CASRDRVGTDTQYF
>TRBJ1-2|.|.|TRBV7-8
TGTGCCAGCAGCTTAAGCTTCTCACATGGCTACACCTTC
CASSLSFSHGYTF
>TRBJ2-2|TRBD1|.|TRBV5-1
TGCGCCAGCAGCTTGGAGCCAGGAGGGACAGGACTCGGGGAGCTGTTTTTT
CASSLEPGGTGLGELFF
>TRBJ2-3|TRBD2|once|TRBV5-4
TGTGCCAGCAGCTGGGAGGGAACAGATACGCAGTATTTT
CASSWEGTDTQYF
>TRBJ2-1|.|once|TRBV29-1
TGCAGCGTTGAAGGTCAGGGGGGCCCCTACAATGAGCAGTTCTTC
CSVEGQGGPYNEQFF
>TRBJ2-3|TRBD2|.|TRBV5-1
TGCGCCAGCAGCTTGGTAGTTAGCGGGGAGGATACGCAGTATTTT
CASSLVVSGEDTQYF
>TRBJ2-5|.|once|TRBV3-1/TRBV3-2
TGTGCCAGCAGTCTACGAGCAGGGCAAGAGACCCAGTACTTC
CASSLRAGQETQYF
>TRBJ2-1|TRBD1|.|TRBV4-1
TGCGCCAGCAGCCGAAAACAGGGGACCGAGCAGTTCTTC
CASSRKQGTEQFF
>TRBJ2-2|TRBD1|.|TRBV11-2
TGTGCCAGCAGCGCCAACAGGGGTCAGGCCGGGGAGCTGTTTTTT
CASSANRGQAGELFF
>TRBJ2-2|TRBD2|.|TRBV19
TGTGCCAGTAGTATCGGGGGGTCCGGGGAGCTGTTTTTT
CASSIGGSGELFF
>TRBJ1-2|TRBD1|.|TRBV5-6
TGTGCCAGCAGCTTGGCGGGGACAGTGGACTATGGCTACACCTTC
CASSLAGTVDYGYTF
>TRBJ1-2|TRBD1|.|TRBV28
TGTGCCAGCAGGTACAGGGGGCGCGGTAGGGGCTACACCTTC
CASRYRGRGRGYTF
>TRBJ2-1|.|.|TRBV4-1
TGCGCCAGCAGCCAGTATTCCCAGAGGGTGGGGTTCAATGAGCAGTTCTTC
CASSQYSQRVGFNEQFF
>TRBJ2-4|.|.|TRBV5-1
TGCGCCAGCAGCTTGGAGCAGGACAAAAACATTCAGTACTTC
CASSLEQDKNIQYF
>TRBJ1-1|.|.|TRBV7-8
TGTGCCAGCAGTTTCAGAGGAGCGGGGACTGAAGCTTTCTTT
CASSFRGAGTEAFF
>TRBJ1-3|TRBD1|.|TRBV5-4
TGTGCCAGCAGCCCGGGACAGGGGGTTGGACACACCATATATTTT
CASSPGQGVGHTIYF
>TRBJ1-1|.|few|TRBV5-1
TGCGCCAGCAGCTTACAGGGACCCACTGAAGCTTTCTTT
CASSLQGPTEAFF
>TRBJ2-7|.|.|TRBV11-2
TGTGCCAGCAGCCAGATTCCCCCAGGGGGGCTACAGTACTTC
CASSQIPPGGLQYF
>TRBJ1-1|TRBD1|.|TRBV5-1
TGCGCCAGCAGCCGACAGGGTTTCGAGAACACTGAAGCTTTCTTT
CASSRQGFENTEAFF
>TRBJ1-5|.|.|TRBV7-8
TGTGCCAGCAGCTTCTCTTGGAGCGATCAGCCCCAGCATTTT
CASSFSWSDQPQHF
>TRBJ2-3|.|.|TRBV7-3
TGTGCCAGCAGCCCATCGCGGGCGTACACAGATACGCAGTATTTT
CASSPSRAYTDTQYF
>TRBJ1-5|.|.|TRBV19
TGTGCCAGTAGAACCACAGGGACCCTGAGCCAGCCCCAGCATTTT
CASRTTGTLSQPQHF
>TRBJ2-1|TRBD1|.|TRBV15
TGTGCCACCAGCAGTGGGCAGGGGGCGCAGTTCTTC
CATSSGQGAQFF
>TRBJ2-1|TRBD1|.|TRBV5-4
TGTGCCAGCAGCATTCCGGGACAGGGGGTTTCTCCGTTCTTC
CASSIPGQGVSPFF
>TRBJ2-5|TRBD2|.|TRBV18
TGTGCCAGCTCACCACCGGAGGAACCGACTAGCGCGGAGACCCAGTACTTC
CASSPPEEPTSAETQYF
>TRBJ1-6|TRBD1|.|TRBV19
TGTGCCCCTAGACAGGGGCGGAGTTCACCCCTCCACTTT
CAPRQGRSSPLHF
>TRBJ1-5|.|.|TRBV7-9
TGTGCCAGCGGGAAGGGCAGGGACATCAATCAGCCCCAGCATTTT
CASGKGRDINQPQHF